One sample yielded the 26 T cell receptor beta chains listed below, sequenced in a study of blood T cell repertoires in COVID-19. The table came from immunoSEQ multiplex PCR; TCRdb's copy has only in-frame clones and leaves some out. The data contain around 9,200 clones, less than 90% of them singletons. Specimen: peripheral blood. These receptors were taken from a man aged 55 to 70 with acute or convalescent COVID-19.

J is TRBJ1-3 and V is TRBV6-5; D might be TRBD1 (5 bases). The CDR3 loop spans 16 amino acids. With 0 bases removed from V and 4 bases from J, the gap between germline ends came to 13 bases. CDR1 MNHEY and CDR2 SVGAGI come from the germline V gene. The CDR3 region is CASSYSGPARGNTIYF. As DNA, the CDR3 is TGTGCCAGCAGTTACTCGGGGCCCGCCCGGGGAAACACCATATATTTT.

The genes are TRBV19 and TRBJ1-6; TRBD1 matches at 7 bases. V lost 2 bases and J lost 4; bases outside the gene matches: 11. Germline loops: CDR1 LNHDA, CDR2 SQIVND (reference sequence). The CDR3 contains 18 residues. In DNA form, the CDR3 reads TGTGCCAGTAGTATAAGGGGGCTGTCGAAGAGTTATAATTCACCCCTCCACTTT. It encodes CASSIRGLSKSYNSPLHF.

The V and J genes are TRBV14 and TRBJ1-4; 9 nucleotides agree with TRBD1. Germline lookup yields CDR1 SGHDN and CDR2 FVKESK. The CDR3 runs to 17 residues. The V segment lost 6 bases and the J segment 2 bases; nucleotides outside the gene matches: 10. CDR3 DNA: TGTGCCAGCAGTGGGACAGGGAGGATTGGCACTAATGAAAAACTGTTTTTT. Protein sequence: CASSGTGRIGTNEKLFF.

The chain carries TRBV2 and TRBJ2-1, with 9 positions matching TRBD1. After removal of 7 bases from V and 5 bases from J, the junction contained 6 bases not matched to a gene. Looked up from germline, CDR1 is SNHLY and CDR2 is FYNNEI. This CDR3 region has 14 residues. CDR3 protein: CASKRDRANNEQFF. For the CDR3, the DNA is TGTGCCAGCAAGCGGGACAGGGCCAACAATGAGCAGTTCTTC.

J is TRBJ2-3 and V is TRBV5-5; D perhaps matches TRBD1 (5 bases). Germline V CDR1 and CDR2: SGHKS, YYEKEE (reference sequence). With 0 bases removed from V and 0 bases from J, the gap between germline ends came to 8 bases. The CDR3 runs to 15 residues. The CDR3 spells CASSLGAGSTDTQYF. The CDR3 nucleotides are TGTGCCAGCAGCTTGGGGGCAGGGAGCACAGATACGCAGTATTTT. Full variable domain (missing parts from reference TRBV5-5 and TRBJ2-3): DAGVTQSPTHLIKTRGQQVTLRCSPISGHKSVSWYQQVLGQGPQFIFQYYEKEERGRGNFPDRFSARQFPNYSSELNVNALLLGDSALYLCASSLGAGSTDTQYFGPGTRLTVL.

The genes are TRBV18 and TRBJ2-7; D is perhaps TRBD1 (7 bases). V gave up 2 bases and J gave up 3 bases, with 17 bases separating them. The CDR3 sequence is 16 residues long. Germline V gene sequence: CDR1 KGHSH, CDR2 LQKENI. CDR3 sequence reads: CASSPTTGTAGYEQYF. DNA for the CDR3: TGTGCCAGCTCACCAACCACCGGGACAGCGGGCTACGAGCAGTACTTC.

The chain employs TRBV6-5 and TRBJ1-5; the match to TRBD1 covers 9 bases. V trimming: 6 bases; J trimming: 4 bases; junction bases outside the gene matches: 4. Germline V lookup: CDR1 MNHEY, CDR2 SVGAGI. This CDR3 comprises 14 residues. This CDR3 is CASRGTGLNQPQHF. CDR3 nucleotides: TGTGCCAGCAGGGGGACAGGGTTGAATCAGCCCCAGCATTTT.

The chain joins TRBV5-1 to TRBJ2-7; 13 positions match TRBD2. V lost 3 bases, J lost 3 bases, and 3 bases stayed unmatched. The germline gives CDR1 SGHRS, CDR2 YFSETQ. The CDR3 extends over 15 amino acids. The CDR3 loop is CASSWTSGGYYEQYF. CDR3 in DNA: TGCGCCAGCAGCTGGACTAGCGGGGGATACTACGAGCAGTACTTC.

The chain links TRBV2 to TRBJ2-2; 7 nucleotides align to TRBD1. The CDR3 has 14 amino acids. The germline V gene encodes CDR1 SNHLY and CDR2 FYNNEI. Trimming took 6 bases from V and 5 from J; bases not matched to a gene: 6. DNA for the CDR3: TGTGCCAGCAGAACAGGGGTAACAACCGGGGAGCTGTTTTTT. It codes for CASRTGVTTGELFF.

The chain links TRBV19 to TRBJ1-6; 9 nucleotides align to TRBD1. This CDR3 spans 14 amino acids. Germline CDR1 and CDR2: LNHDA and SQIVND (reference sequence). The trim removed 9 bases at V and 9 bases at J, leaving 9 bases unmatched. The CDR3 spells CASVGQGMRSPLHF. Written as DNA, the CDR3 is TGTGCCAGCGTGGGACAGGGAATGCGTTCACCCCTCCACTTT.

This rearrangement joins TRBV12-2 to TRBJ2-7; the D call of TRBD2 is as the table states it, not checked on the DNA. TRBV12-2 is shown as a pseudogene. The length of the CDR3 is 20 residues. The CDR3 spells CASRLKAGTSGRAISYEQYF. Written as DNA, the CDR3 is TGTGCAAGTCGCTTAAAGGCCGGGACTAGCGGGAGGGCCATATCCTACGAGCAGTACTTC.

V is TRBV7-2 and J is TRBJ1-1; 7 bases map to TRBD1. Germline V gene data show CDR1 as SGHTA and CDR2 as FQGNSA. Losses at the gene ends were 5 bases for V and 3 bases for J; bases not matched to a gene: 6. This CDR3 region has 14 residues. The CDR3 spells CASSTGQVHTEAFF. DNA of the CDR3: TGTGCCAGCAGCACCGGACAGGTTCACACTGAAGCTTTCTTT.

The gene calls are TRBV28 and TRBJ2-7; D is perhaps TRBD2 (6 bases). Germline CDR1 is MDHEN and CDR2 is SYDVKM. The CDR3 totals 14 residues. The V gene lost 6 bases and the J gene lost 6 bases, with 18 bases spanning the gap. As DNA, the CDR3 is TGTGCCAGCAGGGGACTTCTAGCGTATGGCGAGCAGTACGTC. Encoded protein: CASRGLLAYGEQYV.

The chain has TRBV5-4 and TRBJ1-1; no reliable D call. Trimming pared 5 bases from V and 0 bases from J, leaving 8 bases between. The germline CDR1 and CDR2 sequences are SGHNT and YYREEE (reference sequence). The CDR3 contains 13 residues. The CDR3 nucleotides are TGTGCCAGCAGAGTGACACTGAACACTGAAGCTTTCTTT. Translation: CASRVTLNTEAFF. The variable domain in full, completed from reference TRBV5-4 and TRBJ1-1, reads ETGVTQSPTHLIKTRGQQVTLRCSSQSGHNTVSWYQQALGQGPQFIFQYYREEENGRGNFPPRFSGLQFPNYSSELNVNALELDDSALYLCASRVTLNTEAFFGQGTRLTVV.

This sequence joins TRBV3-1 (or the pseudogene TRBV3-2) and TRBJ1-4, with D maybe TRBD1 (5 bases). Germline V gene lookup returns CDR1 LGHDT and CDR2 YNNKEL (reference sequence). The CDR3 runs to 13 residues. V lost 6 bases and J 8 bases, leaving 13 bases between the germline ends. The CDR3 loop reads CASSAGSREKLFF. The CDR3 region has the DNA TGTGCCAGCAGTGCAGGGTCAAGAGAAAAACTGTTTTTT.

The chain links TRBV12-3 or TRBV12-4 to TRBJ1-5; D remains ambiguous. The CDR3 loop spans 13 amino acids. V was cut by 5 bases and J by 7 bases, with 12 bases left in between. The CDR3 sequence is CASSPLLSQPQHF. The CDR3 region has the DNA TGTGCCAGCAGTCCCCTCCTAAGCCAGCCCCAGCATTTT.

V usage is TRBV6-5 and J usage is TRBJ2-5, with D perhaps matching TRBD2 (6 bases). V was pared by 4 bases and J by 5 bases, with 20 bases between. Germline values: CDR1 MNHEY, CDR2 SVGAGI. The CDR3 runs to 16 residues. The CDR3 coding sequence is TGTGCCAGCAGTTTAGCCTCGATGGGGGGTTCGGAGACCCAGTACTTC. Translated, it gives CASSLASMGGSETQYF.

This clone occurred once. CDR3 residues: CASSTAVQASGNTIYF. DNA of the CDR3: TGTGCCAGTAGTACCGCTGTCCAGGCCTCTGGAAACACCATATATTTT. The V gene is TRBV19, the J gene TRBJ1-3; D gene ambiguous. The V end lost 4 bases, the J end lost 0 bases, and 13 bases lay between the germline ends. The length of the CDR3 is 16 residues. Per germline, CDR1 LNHDA and CDR2 SQIVND (reference sequence).

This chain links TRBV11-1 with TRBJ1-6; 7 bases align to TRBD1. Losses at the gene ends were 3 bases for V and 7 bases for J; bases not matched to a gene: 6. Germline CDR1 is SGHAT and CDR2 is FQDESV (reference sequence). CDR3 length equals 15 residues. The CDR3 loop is CASSFDRAGNSPLHF. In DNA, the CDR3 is TGTGCCAGCAGCTTTGACAGGGCAGGGAATTCACCCCTCCACTTT.

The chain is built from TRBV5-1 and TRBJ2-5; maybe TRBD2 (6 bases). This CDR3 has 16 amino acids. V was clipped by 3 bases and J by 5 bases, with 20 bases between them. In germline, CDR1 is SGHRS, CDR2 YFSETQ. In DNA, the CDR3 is TGCGCCAGCAGCTGGGACCCCGGAGGGGAGAGGGAGACCCAGTACTTC. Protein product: CASSWDPGGERETQYF.

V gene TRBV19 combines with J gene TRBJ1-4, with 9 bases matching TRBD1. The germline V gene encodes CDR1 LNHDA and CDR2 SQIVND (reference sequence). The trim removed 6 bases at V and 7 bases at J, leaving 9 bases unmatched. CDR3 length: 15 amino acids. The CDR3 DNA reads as TGTGCCAGTAGCCTTGGGGACAGGGTACCTGAAAAACTGTTTTTT. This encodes CASSLGDRVPEKLFF.

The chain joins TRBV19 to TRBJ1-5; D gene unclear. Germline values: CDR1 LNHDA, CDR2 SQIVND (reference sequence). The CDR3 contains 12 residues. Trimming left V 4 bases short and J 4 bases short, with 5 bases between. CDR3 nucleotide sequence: TGTGCCAGTAGTAGGGCAAATCAGCCCCAGCATTTT. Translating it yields CASSRANQPQHF.

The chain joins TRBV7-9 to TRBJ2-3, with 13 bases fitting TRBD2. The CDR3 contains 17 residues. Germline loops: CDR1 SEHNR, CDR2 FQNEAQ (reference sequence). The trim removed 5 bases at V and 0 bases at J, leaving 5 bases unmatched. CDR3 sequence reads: CASSRGLAGASTDTQYF. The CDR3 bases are TGTGCCAGCAGCCGAGGACTAGCGGGGGCCAGCACAGATACGCAGTATTTT.

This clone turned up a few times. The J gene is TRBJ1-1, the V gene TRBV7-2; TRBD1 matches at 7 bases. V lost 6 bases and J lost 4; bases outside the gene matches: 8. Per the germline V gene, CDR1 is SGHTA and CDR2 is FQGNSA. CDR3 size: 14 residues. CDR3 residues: CASSPQAGGTEAFF. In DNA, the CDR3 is TGTGCCAGCAGTCCCCAGGCAGGGGGCACTGAAGCTTTCTTT.

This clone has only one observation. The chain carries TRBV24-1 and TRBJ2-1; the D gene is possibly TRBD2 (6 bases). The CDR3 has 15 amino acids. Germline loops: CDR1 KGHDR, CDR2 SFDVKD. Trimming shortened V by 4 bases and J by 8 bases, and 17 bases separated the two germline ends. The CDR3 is CATSDPPGTGDEQFF. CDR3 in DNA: TGTGCCACCAGTGACCCTCCCGGGACGGGAGATGAGCAGTTCTTC.

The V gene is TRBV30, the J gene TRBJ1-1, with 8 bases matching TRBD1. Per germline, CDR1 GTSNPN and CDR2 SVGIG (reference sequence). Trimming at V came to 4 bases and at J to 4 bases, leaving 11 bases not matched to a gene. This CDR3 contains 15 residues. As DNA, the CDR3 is TGTGCCTGGAAAGGGTACCCCACAGGGGGCACTGAAGCTTTCTTT. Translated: CAWKGYPTGGTEAFF. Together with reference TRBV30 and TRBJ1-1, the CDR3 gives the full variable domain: SQTIHQWPATLVQPVGSPLSLECTVEGTSNPNLYWYRQAAGRGLQLLFYSVGIGQISSEVPQNLSASRPQDRQFILSSKKLLLSDSGFYLCAWKGYPTGGTEAFFGQGTRLTVV.